This entry is about one T cell receptor beta chain. Its antigen is not known. Germline V gives CDR1 SGHRS, CDR2 YFSETQ. V lost 0 bases to trimming and J lost 3 bases, with 17 bases between them. The CDR3 runs 17 residues. These data come from a study of T-cell memory formation after mild COVID-19. About the research overall: The study found TCR clusters largely donor specific.

TCRdb itself ran the 5' RACE reads through MiXCR, one entry per CDR3 protein. Among about 450,000 distinct CDR3 sequences, around a quarter were seen once, and the ten largest hold 13%. Study-wide results and limits: Pre-infection memory showed some responding clones, and this suggested that cross-reactive memory joined. SARS-CoV-2 specificity of second-wave clones peaking day 37 was unconfirmed. Those CD4+ clones that contracted were mainly in CM and EM (CD8+ ones in EMRA).

The clonotype was recovered from an adult woman who had mild COVID-19 (a few samples of this study predate the infection). Cell type and time point are not known. Sequencing input: PBMCs or a T cell subset sorted from them (not recorded which). The chain links TRBV5-1 to TRBJ2-3, with D possibly TRBD1 on 7 matching bases. Here the CDR3 reads CASSLEGRGAGTDTQYF. CDR3 DNA: TGCGCCAGCAGCTTGGAAGGCAGGGGGGCCGGGACAGATACGCAGTATTTT.